Below are 19 T cell receptor beta chains sequenced from a single sample in a study of cytomegalovirus exposure and HLA in healthy donors. It was with 60 Vbeta and 13 Jbeta primers that the PCR ran. This table comes from immunoSEQ multiplex PCR, and its TCRdb copy is limited to in-frame clones, with some not included. The ten most abundant clones cover around 0.95% of a sample with 200,000 to 250,000 clones. The specimen was PBMCs. These receptors were taken from a woman in her thirties in good health and CMV-seropositive.

The chain combines TRBV6-4 with TRBJ2-3, with 9 bases that match TRBD2. Germline trimming cut 1 base from V and 4 bases from J; bases unmatched to any gene: 3. From germline, CDR1 is MRHNA and CDR2 SNTAGT. The CDR3 is made up of 15 amino acids. CDR3 sequence: CASSDLRGGADTQYF. The CDR3 DNA reads TGTGCCAGCAGTGACTTGCGGGGGGGCGCAGATACGCAGTATTTT.

The gene calls are TRBV4-1 and TRBJ2-3; D might be TRBD1 (5 bases). The CDR3 covers 16 residues. Per the germline V gene, CDR1 is MGHRA and CDR2 is YSYEKL. Between the trimmed V and J ends, which lost 3 bases and 2 bases, there was a span of 15 bases. CDR3 sequence: CASSHRDRVYTDTQYF. CDR3 nucleotide sequence: TGCGCCAGCAGCCACAGGGATCGGGTTTACACAGATACGCAGTATTTT.

The chain recombines TRBV7-9 with TRBJ2-4; possible D gene TRBD2, 6 bases. The CDR3 has 12 residues. V shed 3 bases and J shed 15 bases, with 15 bases lying between them. Per germline, CDR1 SEHNR and CDR2 FQNEAQ (reference sequence). The DNA of the CDR3 is TGTGCCAGCAGCTTCGATACGGGAGTAACGTACTTC. It translates to CASSFDTGVTYF.

The rearrangement joins TRBV4-3 to TRBJ2-1; 10 bases are a match to TRBD2. The V gene's germline CDR1 is LGHNA and CDR2 YSLEER. This CDR3 is 18 amino acids long. The V gene end was trimmed by 0 bases and the J gene end by 2 bases; junction bases not matched to a gene: 7. The CDR3 DNA sequence: TGCGCCAGCAGCCAAGATGGGGAGCGGGAGGGAACCTACAATGAGCAGTTCTTC. This encodes CASSQDGEREGTYNEQFF.

The chain couples TRBV7-2 to TRBJ1-2; TRBD1 matches 7 bases. Germline CDR1 is SGHTA and CDR2 is FQGNSA. The CDR3 length is 14 residues. Unmatched junction bases numbered 3, after V lost 3 bases and J lost 2 bases. The CDR3 reads CASSFGTANYGYTF. In DNA form, the CDR3 reads TGTGCCAGCAGCTTTGGGACAGCGAACTATGGCTACACCTTC.

The chain recombines TRBV27 with TRBJ1-1, with D possibly being TRBD1 (6 bases). Deletions cut 8 bases from V and 1 base from J, with 14 bases between. Germline values: CDR1 MNHEY, CDR2 SMNVEV (reference sequence). This CDR3 spans 14 amino acids. CDR3 amino acids: CASAGGRPNTEAFF. The CDR3 DNA sequence: TGTGCCAGCGCTGGGGGCAGACCGAACACTGAAGCTTTCTTT.

V gene TRBV7-9 combines with J gene TRBJ1-1, with 9 bases identical to TRBD1. The germline gives CDR1 SEHNR, CDR2 FQNEAQ (reference sequence). With 1 base clipped from V and 2 bases from J, the junction kept 8 bases outside the gene matches. The CDR3 extends over 17 amino acids. CDR3 DNA: TGTGCCAGCAGCTTAGGACAGGGGGAAAAGGGAAACACTGAAGCTTTCTTT. Translated, it gives CASSLGQGEKGNTEAFF.

The chain has TRBV5-4 and TRBJ1-6; 7 bases line up with TRBD1. The CDR3 has 16 amino acids. Germline values: CDR1 SGHNT, CDR2 YYREEE (reference sequence). V was clipped by 2 bases and J by 6 bases; unmatched bases: 8. The CDR3 region is CASSLETGPRNSPLHF. The CDR3, as DNA: TGTGCCAGCAGCTTAGAGACAGGGCCCCGTAATTCACCCCTCCACTTT.

V usage is TRBV5-1 and J usage is TRBJ2-7; D unclear. V lost 5 bases and J lost 6, with 12 bases in between. CDR3 length: 12 residues. CDR1 and CDR2 from the germline V gene are SGHRS and YFSETQ. The DNA of the CDR3 is TGCGCCAGCAGTTTTGGCAGTACCGAGCAGTACTTC. It codes for CASSFGSTEQYF.

J is TRBJ2-7 and V is TRBV5-1, with D possibly being TRBD1 (5 bases). Germline V gene data show CDR1 as SGHRS and CDR2 as YFSETQ. Trimming took off 2 bases at V and 0 bases at J, with 12 bases between the two ends. CDR3 size: 15 residues. For the CDR3, the DNA is TGCGCCAGCAGCTTCTCACAGGCGAGCTCCTACGAGCAGTACTTC. Translated: CASSFSQASSYEQYF. Looking up the rest from reference TRBV5-1 and TRBJ2-7 gives the full variable domain: KAGVTQTPRYLIKTRGQQVTLSCSPISGHRSVSWYQQTPGQGLQFLFEYFSETQRNKGNFPGRFSGRQFSNSRSEMNVSTLELGDSALYLCASSFSQASSYEQYFGPGTRLTVT.

J is TRBJ1-5 and V is TRBV5-6; D unresolved. Between the trimmed V and J ends, which lost 3 bases and 3 bases, there was a span of 4 bases. CDR1 and CDR2 (germline): SGHDT, YYEEEE. This CDR3 region has 12 residues. CDR3 in amino acids: CASSSINQPQHF. The CDR3 DNA follows: TGTGCCAGCAGCTCCATCAATCAGCCCCAGCATTTT.

This chain connects TRBV13 to TRBJ2-1; D not resolved. Trimming cost V 2 bases and J 8 bases, with 4 bases left between them. Germline loops: CDR1 PRHDT, CDR2 FYEKMQ (reference sequence). CDR3 size: 11 residues. The CDR3 DNA follows: TGTGCCAGCAGCTTACTATATGAGCAGTTCTTC. Translation gives CASSLLYEQFF.

The J gene is TRBJ2-3, the V gene TRBV4-3; D is undetermined. The CDR3 loop spans 14 amino acids. The V end was cut by 0 bases, the J end by 4 bases, with 8 bases between. Germline CDR1 is LGHNA and CDR2 is YSLEER. The CDR3 loop is CASSQDVPSDTQYF. Written as DNA, the CDR3 is TGCGCCAGCAGCCAAGATGTTCCGTCAGATACGCAGTATTTT.

This chain links TRBV11-2 with TRBJ2-5; D call uncertain. CDR1 SGHAT and CDR2 FQNNGV come from the germline V gene. The CDR3 spans 11 residues. V lost 5 bases and J 2 bases, leaving 3 bases between the germline ends. CDR3 sequence reads: CASSAQETQYF. CDR3 sequence (DNA): TGTGCCAGCAGCGCGCAAGAGACCCAGTACTTC.

This chain joins TRBV7-7 and TRBJ2-2, with D tentatively TRBD1 (6 bases). Germline CDR1 is SSHAT and CDR2 is FNYEAQ (reference sequence). The ends were cut back, 4 bases at V and 4 bases at J, with 13 bases in the middle. The CDR3 loop spans 15 amino acids. The CDR3 DNA is TGTGCCAGCAGCTCTGGACAGCCGGGCACCGGGGAGCTGTTTTTT. Residues: CASSSGQPGTGELFF.

The chain employs TRBV7-2 and TRBJ1-2; 8 bases map to TRBD1. V lost 4 bases, J lost 0 bases, and 10 bases stayed unmatched. Germline V CDR1 and CDR2: SGHTA, FQGNSA. This CDR3 is 17 amino acids long. CDR3 sequence: CASSSMGDRSANYGYTF. CDR3 nucleotides: TGTGCCAGCAGCTCTATGGGGGACAGGAGCGCTAACTATGGCTACACCTTC.

The chain employs TRBV4-3 and TRBJ2-2, with 9 bases lining up with TRBD2. Germline CDR1 reads LGHNA; CDR2 reads YSLEER. V shed 5 bases, J shed 7 bases, and the junction held 11 bases outside the gene matches. The CDR3 contains 16 residues. The CDR3: CASSESGTSYIGELFF. The CDR3 DNA sequence: TGCGCCAGCAGCGAATCCGGGACTAGCTATATCGGGGAGCTGTTTTTT.

As concerns this clone: At one boundary the junction diverges from the germline segment, which might be a read error. Other DNA sequences of this sample code for an identical CDR3. V is TRBV4-1 and J is TRBJ2-4; 7 bases fit TRBD1. The CDR3 is 17 amino acids. Germline CDR1 MGHRA, CDR2 YSYEKL. The CDR3 DNA reads TGCGCCAGCAGCCAAGTACAACAGGGGTATGGGGAAAACATCCAGTACTTC. This encodes CASSQVQQGYGENIQYF.

The chain couples TRBV5-8 to TRBJ2-6; 8 bases are a match to TRBD1. This CDR3 is 17 amino acids long. V lost 8 bases, J lost 0 bases, and 10 bases stayed unmatched. Germline V CDR1 and CDR2: SGHTS, YDEGEE. CDR3 residues: CASPRGRLYSGANVLTF. The CDR3, as DNA: TGTGCCAGTCCCAGGGGGCGACTTTACTCTGGGGCCAACGTCCTGACTTTC.